One sample yielded the 23 T cell receptor beta chains listed below, sequenced in a study of T cells in localized non-small cell lung cancer (dated by TCRdb to about 2020). The library was built by means of the immunoSEQ multiplex PCR assay. TCRdb re-hosts the immuneACCESS table, in-frame sequences only. Its copies lack some clones; in the studies checked, an unresolved V gene accounts for under half of them, and the cause for the rest is not known. The sample table shows fewer than 3,000 clones, and 20% to 25% are seen once. The ten largest clones take up about 9% of the sample. Sequences were derived from lung tumor tissue, sampled before any cancer treatment. These receptors all stem from a woman between 40 and 69 years old with stage I squamous cell lung carcinoma.

This clone was seen a few times. The gene calls are TRBV11-3 and TRBJ2-7; TRBD2 matches 14 bases. With V trimmed by 5 bases and J by 2 bases, 2 bases remained unmatched. CDR3 size: 15 residues. Per germline, CDR1 SGHNT and CDR2 YENEEA. CDR3 in amino acids: CASSETSGRAYEQYF. The DNA of the CDR3 is TGTGCCAGCAGCGAGACTAGCGGGAGGGCCTACGAGCAGTACTTC. Filled out from reference TRBV11-3 and TRBJ2-7, the complete variable domain reads EAGVVQSPRYKIIEKKQPVAFWCNPISGHNTLYWYLQNLGQGPELLIRYENEEAVDDSQLPKDRFSAERLKGVDSTLKIQPAELGDSAVYLCASSETSGRAYEQYFGPGTRLTVT.

This chain connects TRBV19 to TRBJ1-5; weak D call: TRBD1 (6 bases). Germline CDR1 reads LNHDA; CDR2 reads SQIVND (reference sequence). This CDR3 has 16 residues. V dropped 6 bases and J dropped 0 bases, with 15 bases sitting between them. The CDR3 coding sequence is TGTGCCAGTAGGCAGGGACACACCTATAGCAATCAGCCCCAGCATTTT. Residues: CASRQGHTYSNQPQHF. Variable domain in full (rest from reference TRBV19 and TRBJ1-5): DGGITQSPKYLFRKEGQNVTLSCEQNLNHDAMYWYRQDPGQGLRLIYYSQIVNDFQKGDIAEGYSVSREKKESFPLTVTSAQKNPTAFYLCASRQGHTYSNQPQHFGDGTRLSIL.

The chain employs TRBV18 and TRBJ2-3; 8 nucleotides match TRBD1. Germline V gene data show CDR1 as KGHSH and CDR2 as LQKENI. V was clipped by 5 bases and J by 2 bases; unmatched bases: 6. This CDR3 spans 15 amino acids. CDR3 amino acids: CASSSQGDYTDTQYF. DNA for the CDR3: TGTGCCAGCTCATCACAGGGGGATTACACAGATACGCAGTATTTT.

The chain couples TRBV5-1 to TRBJ2-1, with 10 bases lining up with TRBD2. J gave up 0 bases and V 4 bases, and 7 bases lay outside the gene matches. Per germline, CDR1 SGHRS and CDR2 YFSETQ. This CDR3 is 17 amino acids long. CDR3: CASSLGLADSSYNEQFF. The CDR3 coding sequence is TGCGCCAGCAGCCTCGGACTAGCGGATAGCTCCTACAATGAGCAGTTCTTC.

This clone counts as medium-sized (0.01 to 0.1%). The CDR3: CASSSGPNYEQYF. The CDR3, as DNA: TGTGCCAGCAGCTCGGGACCCAACTACGAGCAGTACTTC. This sequence joins TRBV7-2 and TRBJ2-7; D assignment may be TRBD1 or TRBD2 (5 bases each). The CDR3 length is 13 residues. Germline V CDR1 and CDR2: SGHTA, FQGNSA. With 4 bases removed from V and 3 bases from J, the gap between germline ends came to 10 bases.

This clone was seen a handful of times. This chain connects TRBV19 to TRBJ1-2; 7 bases match TRBD1. Germline V gene sequence: CDR1 LNHDA, CDR2 SQIVND (reference sequence). Trimming took 3 bases from V and 7 from J; bases not matched to a gene: 11. This CDR3 contains 15 residues. This chain's CDR3 is CASSIEGQPRFGYTF. The CDR3 region has the DNA TGTGCCAGTAGTATCGAGGGACAGCCTAGATTTGGCTACACCTTC.

The chain uses TRBV5-1 and TRBJ2-7; 7 positions match TRBD1. The CDR3 spans 15 residues. The V gene's germline CDR1 is SGHRS and CDR2 YFSETQ. With 4 bases clipped from V and 0 bases from J, the junction kept 7 bases outside the gene matches. The CDR3 reads CASSGDSLSSYEQYF. The CDR3 DNA reads TGCGCCAGCAGCGGGGACAGCCTTAGCTCCTACGAGCAGTACTTC.

The chain has TRBV29-1 and TRBJ2-1; 7 nucleotides align to TRBD1. Trimming at V came to 2 bases and at J to 4 bases, leaving 2 bases not matched to a gene. Germline CDR1 SQVTM, CDR2 ANQGSEA. The CDR3 spans 13 residues. CDR3 DNA: TGCAGCGTTGAACGGGACAGTTACAATGAGCAGTTCTTC. It specifies CSVERDSYNEQFF.

The chain couples TRBV5-1 to TRBJ1-1; TRBD1 matches 7 bases. The CDR3 runs to 16 residues. V trimming: 3 bases; J trimming: 2 bases; junction bases outside the gene matches: 10. Germline V CDR1 and CDR2: SGHRS, YFSETQ. Here the CDR3 DNA reads TGCGCCAGCAGCTCGGATCCCCCAGGGGGAAACACTGAAGCTTTCTTT. Encoded protein: CASSSDPPGGNTEAFF.

The V and J genes are TRBV18 and TRBJ2-7; D uncertain. V gave up 2 bases and J gave up 4 bases, with 9 bases separating them. The germline V gene encodes CDR1 KGHSH and CDR2 LQKENI. The CDR3 is 13 amino acids. DNA for the CDR3: TGTGCCAGCTCACCAAGCAGCGATTACGAGCAGTACTTC. Translation: CASSPSSDYEQYF.

The chain joins TRBV30 to TRBJ2-5; D is uncertain. V was trimmed by 1 base and J by 5 bases, leaving 5 bases between them. The CDR3 spans 11 residues. CDR1 GTSNPN and CDR2 SVGIG come from the germline V gene (reference sequence). The CDR3 nucleotides read TGTGCCTGGAGTGATCATGAGACCCAGTACTTC. This encodes CAWSDHETQYF.

The CDR3, as DNA: TGTGCCAGCTCACCAGGGAGCAGGGGGTACGAGCAGTACTTC. It specifies CASSPGSRGYEQYF. This chain links TRBV18 with TRBJ2-7; 7 bases map to TRBD1. The CDR3 length is 14 residues. The V segment lost 2 bases and the J segment 4 bases; nucleotides outside the gene matches: 5. Germline-derived CDR1 and CDR2 are KGHSH and LQKENI.

This chain uses TRBV11-3 with TRBJ1-3, with D hard to call. CDR1 is SGHNT and CDR2 is YENEEA in the germline V gene. With 1 base removed from V and 0 bases from J, the gap between germline ends came to 10 bases. CDR3 length: 16 residues. The CDR3 region has the DNA TGTGCCAGCAGCTTAGGCACGCGGGGCTCTGGAAACACCATATATTTT. This translates into CASSLGTRGSGNTIYF.

In its sample, this clone was seen a few times. The V gene is TRBV11-3, the J gene TRBJ2-1, with D possibly called TRBD1 or TRBD2 (5 bases each). Germline V CDR1 and CDR2: SGHNT, YENEEA. Deletions cut 5 bases from V and 9 bases from J, with 23 bases between. This CDR3 comprises 16 residues. The CDR3 sequence is CASSPSWVATGGEQFF. The CDR3 DNA reads as TGTGCCAGCAGCCCGTCATGGGTAGCCACTGGGGGTGAGCAGTTCTTC.

This clone appeared once. The V and J genes are TRBV30 and TRBJ2-7; 12 nucleotides align to TRBD2. Germline trimming cut 4 bases from V and 3 bases from J; bases unmatched to any gene: 7. Looked up from germline, CDR1 is GTSNPN and CDR2 is SVGIG (reference sequence). This CDR3 has 15 residues. CDR3 DNA: TGTGCCTGGAAAACTAGCGGGAGGAAGGGCTACGAGCAGTACTTC. Protein sequence: CAWKTSGRKGYEQYF.

The CDR3 region has the DNA TGCAGCGTTCGGCAGAAATCCTCCTACGAGCAGTACTTC. Residues: CSVRQKSSYEQYF. The J gene is TRBJ2-7, the V gene TRBV29-1; D ambiguous. Germline V gene data show CDR1 as SQVTM and CDR2 as ANQGSEA. The CDR3 is 13 residues long. V shed 5 bases and J shed 0 bases, with 11 bases lying between them.

This clone is large within its sample. The rearrangement links TRBV19 to TRBJ1-1; 7 bases match TRBD1. V lost 3 bases, J lost 7 bases, and 5 bases stayed unmatched. The CDR3 has 13 residues. Germline values: CDR1 LNHDA, CDR2 SQIVND (reference sequence). The DNA for the CDR3 is TGTGCCAGTAGTATGGGAAACAGGGGTGAAGCTTTCTTT. This sequence encodes CASSMGNRGEAFF.

The chain links TRBV30 to TRBJ1-2, with TRBD1 as a possible D gene (5 bases). The CDR3 extends over 15 amino acids. The germline gives CDR1 GTSNPN, CDR2 SVGIG (reference sequence). V lost 3 bases to trimming and J lost 4 bases, with 18 bases between them. The CDR3 protein is CAWSLRFGARYGYTF. For the CDR3, the DNA is TGTGCCTGGAGCCTGAGATTCGGGGCCCGCTATGGCTACACCTTC.

This chain connects TRBV15 to TRBJ1-5; TRBD1 matches 8 bases. The trim removed 1 base at V and 3 bases at J, leaving 2 bases unmatched. Germline lookup yields CDR1 LNHNV and CDR2 YYDKDF (reference sequence). The CDR3 spans 15 residues. The CDR3 is CATSRGTGNNQPQHF. As DNA, the CDR3 is TGTGCCACCAGCAGAGGGACAGGGAACAATCAGCCCCAGCATTTT.

The chain couples TRBV9 to TRBJ1-2, with D possibly TRBD1 on 5 matching bases. The V end lost 5 bases, the J end lost 2 bases, and 16 bases lay between the germline ends. The CDR3 is 15 residues long. Germline V gives CDR1 SGDLS, CDR2 YYNGEE. CDR3 in amino acids: CASRKFERGNYGYTF. The CDR3 bases are TGTGCCAGCAGAAAATTTGAAAGGGGAAACTATGGCTACACCTTC.

This clone has just a few counts. The V gene is TRBV6-8, the J gene TRBJ2-2; possibly TRBD1 for D (6 bases). The CDR3 covers 16 residues. The V gene's germline CDR1 is MNHGY and CDR2 SAAAGT. V lost 10 bases and J 2 bases, leaving 20 bases between the germline ends. The CDR3, as DNA: TGTGCCATCAGGGAACAGGGCCAGCTTAACACCGGGGAGCTGTTTTTT. It yields the protein CAIREQGQLNTGELFF.

The chain is built from TRBV11-3 and TRBJ1-4; D uncertain. The V end was cut by 5 bases, the J end by 8 bases, with 15 bases between. CDR1 is SGHNT and CDR2 is YENEEA in the germline V gene. The CDR3 is 14 residues long. This chain's CDR3 is CASSVRPEPEKLFF. The CDR3 bases are TGTGCCAGCAGCGTACGACCCGAACCCGAAAAACTGTTTTTT.

This clone was observed a few times. The chain carries TRBV6-8 and TRBJ2-1, with 8 bases aligning to TRBD2. Germline V CDR1 and CDR2: MNHGY, SAAAGT. The junction had 6 bases not matched to a gene; V was cut back by 4 bases and J by 7 bases. There are 14 residues in the CDR3. This CDR3 reads CASSFSGTRNEQFF. The DNA of the CDR3 is TGTGCCAGCAGTTTTTCCGGGACTAGAAATGAGCAGTTCTTC.